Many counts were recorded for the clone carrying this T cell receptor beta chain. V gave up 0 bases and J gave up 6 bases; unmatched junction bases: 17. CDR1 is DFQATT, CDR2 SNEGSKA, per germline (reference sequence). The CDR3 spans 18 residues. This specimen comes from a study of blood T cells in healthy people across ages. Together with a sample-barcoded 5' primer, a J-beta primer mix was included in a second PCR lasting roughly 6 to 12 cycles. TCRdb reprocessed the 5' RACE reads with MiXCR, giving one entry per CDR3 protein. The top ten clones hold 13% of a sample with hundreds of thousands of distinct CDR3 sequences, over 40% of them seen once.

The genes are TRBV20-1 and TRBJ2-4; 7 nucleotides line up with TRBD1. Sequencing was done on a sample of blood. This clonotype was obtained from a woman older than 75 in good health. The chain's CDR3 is CSARDETTQRGRGNIQYF. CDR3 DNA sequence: TGCAGTGCTAGAGATGAAACAACACAAAGGGGGCGCGGAAACATTCAGTACTTC.